This entry lists 18 T cell receptor beta chains sequenced from one sample in a study of OX40 agonist ivuxolimab in advanced cancers. The protocol used for the library was the immunoSEQ multiplex PCR assay. The table comes from immuneACCESS by way of TCRdb, which keeps in-frame sequences with V and J called. Part of the clones is missing from these tables; in studies checked, under half for an unresolved V gene and the rest for unknown reasons. The sample contains roughly 90,000 clones, about 90% of them found a single time. The top ten clones comprise about 9% of the sample. Material: CD4+ or CD8+ T cells sorted from blood, obtained in a trial of the OX40 agonist ivuxolimab. These TCRs come from an adult with an advanced solid tumor such as melanoma, head and neck, liver or kidney cancer.

This clone was seen a few times. This sequence joins TRBV15 and TRBJ2-7, with 7 bases lining up with TRBD1. Germline V gives CDR1 LNHNV, CDR2 YYDKDF (reference sequence). This CDR3 is built from 13 residues. V dropped 5 bases and J dropped 7; count of bases not matched to a gene: 8. The CDR3 here is CATSLGQSSEQYF. The CDR3 coding sequence is TGTGCCACCAGCCTGGGACAGTCCTCAGAGCAGTACTTC.

The chain couples TRBV11-3 to TRBJ1-4; tentatively, D is TRBD1 (5 bases). V was clipped by 2 bases and J by 5 bases, with 12 bases between them. The CDR3 spans 15 residues. The germline gives CDR1 SGHNT, CDR2 YENEEA. CDR3 loop: CASSLSNRRNEKLFF. DNA of the CDR3: TGTGCCAGCAGCTTATCCAACAGGCGAAATGAAAAACTGTTTTTT.

The chain carries TRBV7-9 and TRBJ1-6, with 9 bases matching TRBD1. CDR1 and CDR2 (germline): SEHNR, FQNEAQ (reference sequence). The length of the CDR3 is 15 residues. J lost 11 bases, V lost 1 base, and 6 bases had no gene match. Here the CDR3 DNA reads TGTGCCAGCAGCTTAGGGAACAGGGGGCAGACACCCCTCCACTTT. Protein product: CASSLGNRGQTPLHF.

V and J are TRBV6-6 and TRBJ2-1; 7 bases map to TRBD1. Germline-derived CDR1 and CDR2 are MNHNY and SVGAGI (reference sequence). The CDR3 runs to 13 residues. The junction had 2 bases not matched to a gene; V was cut back by 5 bases and J by 4 bases. The CDR3 spells CASSPGGYNEQFF. CDR3 DNA sequence: TGTGCCAGCAGTCCAGGGGGTTACAATGAGCAGTTCTTC.

V usage is TRBV28 and J usage is TRBJ1-4, with 11 bases aligning to TRBD1. With 2 bases clipped from V and 8 bases from J, the junction kept 7 bases outside the gene matches. The CDR3 totals 16 residues. CDR1 is MDHEN and CDR2 is SYDVKM in the germline V gene. CDR3 in amino acids: CASSLVIGTGGEKLFF. CDR3 sequence (DNA): TGTGCCAGCAGTTTAGTGATCGGGACAGGGGGAGAAAAACTGTTTTTT.

Only one count was recorded for this clone. The chain couples TRBV7-9 to TRBJ2-3, with a possible D match to TRBD2 (5 bases). The germline V gene encodes CDR1 SEHNR and CDR2 FQNEAQ (reference sequence). V shed 5 bases and J shed 1 base, with 13 bases lying between them. This CDR3 has 15 amino acids. CDR3 in amino acids: CASSPTSGGTDTQYF. DNA of the CDR3: TGTGCCAGCAGCCCCACTTCCGGGGGCACAGATACGCAGTATTTT. Together with reference TRBV7-9 and TRBJ2-3, the CDR3 gives the full variable domain: DTGVSQNPRHKITKRGQNVTFRCDPISEHNRLYWYRQTLGQGPEFLTYFQNEAQLEKSRLLSDRFSAERPKGSFSTLEIQRTEQGDSAMYLCASSPTSGGTDTQYFGPGTRLTVL.

In the case of this clone: Other DNA sequences in this sample translate to the same CDR3. The gene calls are TRBV19 and TRBJ2-6, with no clear D. The CDR3 has 14 amino acids. Germline V CDR1 and CDR2: LNHDA, SQIVND (reference sequence). V dropped 3 bases and J dropped 0 bases, with 3 bases sitting between them. CDR3 sequence reads: CASSISSGANVLTF. DNA of the CDR3: TGTGCCAGTAGTATCAGCTCTGGGGCCAACGTCCTGACTTTC.

This clone has only a few counts. V usage is TRBV13 and J usage is TRBJ2-7, with unresolved D. This CDR3 is built from 12 residues. Trimming took off 1 base at V and 4 bases at J, with 5 bases between the two ends. Germline CDR1 is PRHDT and CDR2 is FYEKMQ (reference sequence). As DNA, the CDR3 is TGTGCCAGCAGCTTAGCTGGGTACGAGCAGTACTTC. Its protein product is CASSLAGYEQYF. Drawing the rest from reference TRBV13 and TRBJ2-7, the complete variable domain is AAGVIQSPRHLIKEKRETATLKCYPIPRHDTVYWYQQGPGQDPQFLISFYEKMQSDKGSIPDRFSAQQFSDYHSELNMSSLELGDSALYFCASSLAGYEQYFGPGTRLTVT.

The V call is TRBV19, the J call TRBJ1-5; no reliable D call. This CDR3 spans 15 amino acids. Germline lookup yields CDR1 LNHDA and CDR2 SQIVND (reference sequence). Trimming cost V 4 bases and J 3 bases, with 13 bases left between them. CDR3 DNA sequence: TGTGCCAGTAGTAGAACTCTGAATCTCAATCAGCCCCAGCATTTT. As protein: CASSRTLNLNQPQHF.

A few counts support this clone. The V call is TRBV5-1, the J call TRBJ2-7; 8 nucleotides match TRBD1. The junction had 11 bases not matched to a gene; V was cut back by 4 bases and J by 5 bases. The CDR3 runs to 15 residues. Germline CDR1 reads SGHRS; CDR2 reads YFSETQ. The CDR3 spells CASSPGTGRVHEQYF. CDR3 nucleotides: TGCGCCAGCAGCCCAGGGACAGGAAGAGTCCACGAGCAGTACTTC.

J is TRBJ2-7 and V is TRBV7-2; the D is unclear. The germline V gene encodes CDR1 SGHTA and CDR2 FQGNSA. The CDR3 runs to 14 residues. The V and J ends lost 0 bases and 0 bases respectively, with 6 bases between them. The CDR3 nucleotides are TGTGCCAGCAGCTTAGCGCTAGACTCCTACGAGCAGTACTTC. It encodes CASSLALDSYEQYF.

This clone was seen a single time. The chain links TRBV19 to TRBJ1-4; maybe TRBD1 (5 bases). Trimming took off 9 bases at V and 7 bases at J, with 9 bases between the two ends. The CDR3 has 11 amino acids. CDR1 and CDR2 from the germline V gene are LNHDA and SQIVND (reference sequence). CDR3 nucleotide sequence: TGTGCCAGCGGGACGGGTGAAAAACTGTTTTTT. Its translation is CASGTGEKLFF.

The rearrangement joins TRBV9 to TRBJ1-5, with D unresolved. The CDR3 is 14 amino acids. The germline V and J ends were trimmed by 4 bases and 2 bases, with 10 bases remaining between them. Germline CDR1 reads SGDLS; CDR2 reads YYNGEE. The CDR3 is CASSPTRGNQPQHF. The CDR3 DNA sequence: TGTGCCAGCAGCCCCACCCGGGGCAATCAGCCCCAGCATTTT.

This clone was found once. The J gene is TRBJ1-4, the V gene TRBV28; the match to TRBD1 covers 9 bases. This CDR3 comprises 15 residues. Germline values: CDR1 MDHEN, CDR2 SYDVKM. Unmatched junction bases numbered 8, after V lost 5 bases and J lost 7 bases. CDR3 in DNA: TGTGCCAGCAGTCCCCGGACAGGGGATGCTGAAAAACTGTTTTTT. This gives the protein CASSPRTGDAEKLFF.

The gene calls are TRBV6-5 and TRBJ2-3, with D perhaps matching TRBD1 (6 bases). Germline loops: CDR1 MNHEY, CDR2 SVGAGI. V lost 2 bases to trimming and J lost 0 bases, with 9 bases between them. CDR3 length: 15 residues. CDR3 nucleotide sequence: TGTGCCAGCAGTTACCAGGGGCTTAGCACAGATACGCAGTATTTT. Protein product: CASSYQGLSTDTQYF.

The chain employs TRBV7-9 and TRBJ1-1; no clear D. This CDR3 comprises 14 residues. The V gene lost 2 bases and the J gene lost 6 bases, with 13 bases spanning the gap. Germline CDR1 is SEHNR and CDR2 is FQNEAQ (reference sequence). The CDR3 sequence: CASSLIEGGPEAFF. CDR3 nucleotides: TGTGCCAGCAGCTTAATCGAGGGAGGCCCTGAAGCTTTCTTT.

The chain employs TRBV19 and TRBJ1-2, with D unresolved. Looked up from germline, CDR1 is LNHDA and CDR2 is SQIVND (reference sequence). Trimming stripped 2 bases from V and 0 bases from J, with 7 bases between. CDR3 length equals 14 residues. The CDR3 DNA sequence: TGTGCCAGTAGTATAAATCCAGCTAACTATGGCTACACCTTC. Protein sequence: CASSINPANYGYTF. Full variable domain (remainder filled in from reference TRBV19 and TRBJ1-2): DGGITQSPKYLFRKEGQNVTLSCEQNLNHDAMYWYRQDPGQGLRLIYYSQIVNDFQKGDIAEGYSVSREKKESFPLTVTSAQKNPTAFYLCASSINPANYGYTFGSGTRLTVV.

CDR3: CASSPPTGNYGYTF. The CDR3 DNA reads TGTGCCAGCTCACCACCCACGGGGAACTATGGCTACACCTTC. This chain joins TRBV18 and TRBJ1-2; D is unclear. Germline loops: CDR1 KGHSH, CDR2 LQKENI. This CDR3 is 14 amino acids long. V was shortened by 0 bases and J by 2 bases, with 7 bases between the two germline ends. The full variable domain, rest sourced from reference TRBV18 and TRBJ1-2, is NAGVMQNPRHLVRRRGQEARLRCSPMKGHSHVYWYRQLPEEGLKFMVYLQKENIIDESGMPKERFSAEFPKEGPSILRIQQVVRGDSAAYFCASSPPTGNYGYTFGSGTRLTVV.